This T cell receptor (beta chain) emerged from a study of beta chain features in type 1 diabetes. About this clone: Its antigen is not known.

Study conclusions and caveats: In every one of the four CD4+ subsets, TCRB CDR3s were moderately but significantly shorter in Type 1 diabetes patients.

Expressed TCRB transcripts were sequenced because the entire RNA isolate underwent reverse transcription. Here immunoSEQ multiplex PCR was the method, and the copy in TCRdb shows in-frame clones only, minus some. Seen here are a few hundred thousand clones, roughly 12% observed once, and the top ten hold about 0.01%. V trimming: 3 bases; J trimming: 3 bases; junction bases outside the gene matches: 14. The CDR3 is 17 amino acids. The TCR comes from a woman aged 18-29 years with type 1 diabetes. Sequenced sample: naive CD4+ T cells from blood. The V call is TRBV23-1, the J call TRBJ2-7; 7 bases align to TRBD1. TRBV23-1 is an ORF for which the function is uncertain. Here the CDR3 DNA reads TGCGCCAGCAGTCATTCCCTAGACCAGGGGGAGTTCTACGAGCAGTACTTC. It codes for CASSHSLDQGEFYEQYF.